These 13 T cell receptor beta chains originate from one sample sequenced in a study of shared clonotypes between healthy human individuals. The protocol was immunoSEQ multiplex PCR, while the TCRdb copy is restricted to in-frame clones and leaves out a portion. The sample holds under 2,000,000 clones, about 95% seen once. Naive CD8 cells lacked CD45RO and underwent positive selection for CCR7, leaving out terminally differentiated effector memory CD45RA+ cells. The sequenced sample consisted of naive CD8+ T cells sorted from blood. The receptors originated from a man younger than 35 in good health.

The gene calls are TRBV7-9 and TRBJ2-7, with 8 nucleotides matching TRBD2. Germline-derived CDR1 and CDR2 are SEHNR and FQNEAQ (reference sequence). J was trimmed by 3 bases and V by 5 bases; bases with no gene match: 12. CDR3 length: 16 amino acids. CDR3 region: CASSPRPGLDVYEQYF. The DNA for the CDR3 is TGTGCCAGCAGCCCCCGGCCGGGACTAGATGTCTACGAGCAGTACTTC.

The chain links TRBV18 to TRBJ2-1, with D unclear. The V and J ends lost 3 bases and 5 bases respectively, with 5 bases between them. Germline CDR1 is KGHSH and CDR2 is LQKENI. The CDR3 has 12 amino acids. The CDR3 DNA reads as TGTGCCAGCTCACCCCGAAACAATGAGCAGTTCTTC. Protein product: CASSPRNNEQFF.

Turning to this clone: The identical CDR3 is also encoded by other nucleotide sequences in the sample. The chain carries TRBV5-1 and TRBJ2-7; the D gene is possibly TRBD2 (5 bases). Germline assignment: CDR1 SGHRS and CDR2 YFSETQ. V was trimmed by 2 bases and J by 3 bases, leaving 12 bases between them. This CDR3 comprises 14 residues. CDR3 sequence (DNA): TGCGCCAGCAGCTTAGGAGGAGAACTCTACGAGCAGTACTTC. Translation: CASSLGGELYEQYF.

The chain is built from TRBV2 and TRBJ2-7; the D is unclear. The germline V and J ends were trimmed by 1 base and 2 bases, with 6 bases remaining between them. Per the germline V gene, CDR1 is SNHLY and CDR2 is FYNNEI. The CDR3 covers 13 residues. The CDR3 DNA reads TGTGCCAGCAGTGAAGAACCGCCCTACGAGCAGTACTTC. Protein product: CASSEEPPYEQYF.

This chain uses TRBV30 with TRBJ2-5, with D possibly TRBD1 on 6 matching bases. The CDR3 is made up of 14 amino acids. Per the germline V gene, CDR1 is GTSNPN and CDR2 is SVGIG (reference sequence). V lost 3 bases, J lost 4 bases, and 15 bases lay in between. In DNA, the CDR3 is TGTGCCTGGAGCCTGGACAGCCAAGGAGAGACCCAGTACTTC. Amino acids: CAWSLDSQGETQYF.

About this clone: The same CDR3 arises from other DNA sequences in this sample as well. The chain couples TRBV4-2 to TRBJ2-7; D perhaps matches TRBD1 (5 bases). The germline V gene has CDR1 LGHNA and CDR2 YNFKEQ. The CDR3 has 14 residues. V lost 0 bases and J 0 bases, leaving 6 bases between the germline ends. CDR3 region: CASSQDTGSYEQYF. The CDR3 DNA reads TGTGCCAGCAGCCAAGACACAGGCTCCTACGAGCAGTACTTC.

The chain carries TRBV13 and TRBJ2-3, with unresolved D. The V gene lost 1 base and the J gene lost 0 bases, with 8 bases spanning the gap. Looked up from germline, CDR1 is PRHDT and CDR2 is FYEKMQ (reference sequence). This CDR3 is 15 amino acids long. The CDR3 spells CASSLVYGSTDTQYF. The CDR3 DNA reads TGTGCCAGCAGCTTAGTATACGGAAGCACAGATACGCAGTATTTT. The complete variable domain, with remaining parts taken from reference TRBV13 and TRBJ2-3, reads AAGVIQSPRHLIKEKRETATLKCYPIPRHDTVYWYQQGPGQDPQFLISFYEKMQSDKGSIPDRFSAQQFSDYHSELNMSSLELGDSALYFCASSLVYGSTDTQYFGPGTRLTVL.

CDR3 nucleotides: TGTGCCACCAGCAGAGGAAGGGGGAACTACGAGCAGTACTTC. It specifies CATSRGRGNYEQYF. The chain couples TRBV15 to TRBJ2-7; TRBD1 might be the D (6 bases). V gave up 1 base and J gave up 3 bases, with 10 bases separating them. The CDR3 is 14 residues long. Per the germline V gene, CDR1 is LNHNV and CDR2 is YYDKDF (reference sequence).

The V call is TRBV10-2, the J call TRBJ2-1, with 7 bases that match TRBD2. CDR1 WSHSY and CDR2 SAAADI come from the germline V gene. The ends lost 4 bases at V and 3 bases at J; junction bases unmatched: 3. The CDR3 loop spans 14 amino acids. CDR3 in amino acids: CASSGGGNYNEQFF. CDR3 DNA: TGCGCCAGCAGTGGCGGGGGTAACTACAATGAGCAGTTCTTC.

V gene TRBV2 combines with J gene TRBJ2-7; D may be TRBD1 (6 bases). Trimming stripped 5 bases from V and 5 bases from J, with 13 bases between. The CDR3 is 13 residues long. CDR1 and CDR2 from the germline V gene are SNHLY and FYNNEI. The DNA for the CDR3 is TGTGCCAGCAGTCAATTACAGGGTGACGAGCAGTACTTC. Translated: CASSQLQGDEQYF.

The J gene is TRBJ1-6, the V gene TRBV5-4, with D possibly being TRBD1 (5 bases). The germline gives CDR1 SGHNT, CDR2 YYREEE (reference sequence). The V and J ends lost 2 bases and 2 bases respectively, with 11 bases between them. CDR3 length: 16 residues. The CDR3 spells CASSFRDGTYNSPLHF. The CDR3 bases are TGTGCCAGCAGCTTTAGGGACGGAACCTATAATTCACCCCTCCACTTT. The full variable domain, rest sourced from reference TRBV5-4 and TRBJ1-6, is ETGVTQSPTHLIKTRGQQVTLRCSSQSGHNTVSWYQQALGQGPQFIFQYYREEENGRGNFPPRFSGLQFPNYSSELNVNALELDDSALYLCASSFRDGTYNSPLHFGNGTRLTVT.

The chain employs TRBV5-6 and TRBJ1-2, with a possible D match to TRBD1 (6 bases). V lost 1 base, J lost 0 bases, and 10 bases lay in between. The germline V gene encodes CDR1 SGHDT and CDR2 YYEEEE. The CDR3 sequence is 15 residues long. CDR3 sequence: CASSLTGQANYGYTF. DNA for the CDR3: TGTGCCAGCAGCTTGACAGGGCAAGCTAACTATGGCTACACCTTC.

As regards this clone: Other DNA sequences in the sample encode the same CDR3. V and J are TRBV6-5 and TRBJ2-7, with D perhaps TRBD1 or TRBD2 (5 bases each). The CDR3 covers 15 residues. V lost 0 bases to trimming and J lost 0 bases, with 9 bases between them. Germline CDR1 reads MNHEY; CDR2 reads SVGAGI. The CDR3: CASSYSGESSYEQYF. CDR3 in DNA: TGTGCCAGCAGTTACTCGGGGGAGAGCTCCTACGAGCAGTACTTC.